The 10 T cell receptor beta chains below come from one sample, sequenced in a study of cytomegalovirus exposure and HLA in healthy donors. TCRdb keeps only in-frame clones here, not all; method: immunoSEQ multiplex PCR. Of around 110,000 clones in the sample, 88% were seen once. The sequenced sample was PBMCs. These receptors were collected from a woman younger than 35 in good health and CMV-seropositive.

CDR3 loop: CASSPQGQGLTEAFF. The CDR3 DNA reads as TGTGCCAGCAGTCCACAGGGACAGGGCTTGACTGAAGCTTTCTTT. The genes are TRBV27 and TRBJ1-1; 9 bases map to TRBD1. CDR1 MNHEY and CDR2 SMNVEV come from the germline V gene (reference sequence). This CDR3 spans 15 amino acids. The J segment lost 5 bases and the V segment lost 5 bases, leaving 9 bases of the junction unmatched.

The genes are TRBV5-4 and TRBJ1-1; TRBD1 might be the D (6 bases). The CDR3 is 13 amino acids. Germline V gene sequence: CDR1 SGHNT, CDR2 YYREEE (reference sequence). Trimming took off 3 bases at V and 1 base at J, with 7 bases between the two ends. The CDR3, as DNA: TGTGCCAGCAGCTCGACAGGGAACACTGAAGCTTTCTTT. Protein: CASSSTGNTEAFF.

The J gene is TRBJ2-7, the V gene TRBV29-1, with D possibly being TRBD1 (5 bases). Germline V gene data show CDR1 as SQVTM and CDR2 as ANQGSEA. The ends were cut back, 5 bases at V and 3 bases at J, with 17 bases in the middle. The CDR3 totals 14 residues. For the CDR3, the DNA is TGCAGCGTTAGTGACACAGGAGCTTTCTACGAGCAGTACTTC. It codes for CSVSDTGAFYEQYF.

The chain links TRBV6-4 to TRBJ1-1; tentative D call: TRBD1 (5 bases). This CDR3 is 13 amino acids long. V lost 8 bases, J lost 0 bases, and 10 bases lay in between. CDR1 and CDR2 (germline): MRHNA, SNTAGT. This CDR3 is CASAAGMNTEAFF. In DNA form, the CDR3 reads TGTGCCAGCGCTGCAGGGATGAACACTGAAGCTTTCTTT.

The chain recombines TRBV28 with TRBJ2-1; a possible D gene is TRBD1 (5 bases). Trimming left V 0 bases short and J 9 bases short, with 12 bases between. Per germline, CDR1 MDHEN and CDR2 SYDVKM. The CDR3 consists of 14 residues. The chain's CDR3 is CASSLCQGCSEQFF. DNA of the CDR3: TGTGCCAGCAGTTTATGCCAGGGTTGTTCTGAGCAGTTCTTC.

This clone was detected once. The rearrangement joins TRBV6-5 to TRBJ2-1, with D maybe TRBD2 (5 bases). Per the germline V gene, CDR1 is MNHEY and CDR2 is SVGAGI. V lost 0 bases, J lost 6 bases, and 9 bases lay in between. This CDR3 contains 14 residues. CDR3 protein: CASSYSTAGNEQFF. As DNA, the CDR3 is TGTGCCAGCAGTTACTCGACTGCGGGCAATGAGCAGTTCTTC.

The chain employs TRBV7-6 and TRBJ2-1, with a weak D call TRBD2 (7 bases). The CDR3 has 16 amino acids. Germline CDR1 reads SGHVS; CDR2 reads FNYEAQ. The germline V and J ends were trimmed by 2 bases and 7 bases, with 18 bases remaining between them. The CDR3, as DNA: TGTGCCAGCAGCTTATTAGGCGGGGGCCGACCTAATGAGCAGTTCTTC. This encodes CASSLLGGGRPNEQFF.

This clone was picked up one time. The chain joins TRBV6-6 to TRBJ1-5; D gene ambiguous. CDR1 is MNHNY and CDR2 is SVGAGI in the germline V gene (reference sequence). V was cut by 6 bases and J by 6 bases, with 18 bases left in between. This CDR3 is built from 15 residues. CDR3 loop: CASSPVALRSQPQHF. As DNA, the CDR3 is TGTGCCAGCAGCCCCGTTGCCTTAAGGAGTCAGCCCCAGCATTTT.

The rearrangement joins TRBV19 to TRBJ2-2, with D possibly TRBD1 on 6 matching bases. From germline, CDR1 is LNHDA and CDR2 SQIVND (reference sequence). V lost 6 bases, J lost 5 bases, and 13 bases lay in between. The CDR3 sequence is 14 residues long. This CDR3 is CASRPGTLTGELFF. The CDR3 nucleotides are TGTGCCAGTAGGCCCGGGACACTTACCGGGGAGCTGTTTTTT.

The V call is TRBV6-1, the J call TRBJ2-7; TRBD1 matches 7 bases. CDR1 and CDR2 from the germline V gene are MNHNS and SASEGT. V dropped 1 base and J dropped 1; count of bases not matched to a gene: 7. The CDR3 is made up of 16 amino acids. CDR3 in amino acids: CASSEGPYRGSYEQYV. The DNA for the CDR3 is TGTGCCAGCAGTGAAGGCCCTTACAGGGGATCCTACGAGCAGTACGTC.